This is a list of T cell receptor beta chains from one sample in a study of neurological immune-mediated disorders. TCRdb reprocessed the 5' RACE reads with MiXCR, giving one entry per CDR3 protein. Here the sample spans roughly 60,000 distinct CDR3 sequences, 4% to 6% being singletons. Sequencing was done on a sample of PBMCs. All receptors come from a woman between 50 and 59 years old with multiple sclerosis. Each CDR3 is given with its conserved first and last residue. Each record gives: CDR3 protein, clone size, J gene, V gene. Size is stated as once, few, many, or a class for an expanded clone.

CSAGVFDRGAYEQYF	many	TRBJ2-7	TRBV20-1
CASSWRGPNTGELFF	many	TRBJ2-2	TRBV6-6
CASSKQGSQETQYF	many	TRBJ2-5	TRBV5-1
CASSLLDAAQETQYF	many	TRBJ2-5	TRBV4-1
CSARNRGLVESSYEQYF	many	TRBJ2-7	TRBV20-1
CSVGGQGHGYTF	many	TRBJ1-2	TRBV29-1
CASSQMGGVVEAFF	many	TRBJ1-1	TRBV7-9
CASSQEWDITDTQYF	many	TRBJ2-3	TRBV14
CSALAGGTTDTQYF	many	TRBJ2-3	TRBV20-1
CASSNYNEQFF	many	TRBJ2-1	TRBV27
CASSLVGLSGANVLTF	many	TRBJ2-6	TRBV11-3
CASSQDQGVGTGELFF	few	TRBJ2-2	TRBV4-3